These 18 T cell receptor beta chains originate from one sample sequenced in a study of spatial heterogeneity in lung cancer. Regarding the study as a whole: Mutation tallies in tumors tracked expanded intratumoral alpha and beta TCR counts.

TCRdb recomputed calls from the 5' RACE reads with MiXCR, one row per CDR3 protein. Counted here are 10,000 to 15,000 distinct CDR3 sequences, approximately 7% occurring once; the ten biggest clones make up 3.4%. Time point in this sample: sample taken at primary tumor resection. No antigen is known for these receptors. Sequenced here: lung tumor tissue, sampled at surgery. These receptors all come from a female donor with early-stage non-small cell lung cancer.

This clonotype was recorded many times. The CDR3 reads CSASDKDTDTQYF. CDR3 in DNA: TGCAGTGCTAGTGACAAGGACACAGATACGCAGTATTTT. The V and J genes are TRBV20-1 and TRBJ2-3; no definite D call. CDR3 size: 13 residues. Germline loops: CDR1 DFQATT, CDR2 SNEGSKA (reference sequence). V was cut by 3 bases and J by 2 bases, with 9 bases left in between.

This clonotype was counted at least ten times. The genes are TRBV7-3 and TRBJ2-3; D gene uncertain. From germline, CDR1 is SGHTA and CDR2 FQGTGA. The CDR3 covers 15 residues. Trimming left V 0 bases short and J 2 bases short, with 9 bases between. The CDR3 DNA reads as TGTGCCAGCAGCTTAACGGGGTCTCTCACAGATACGCAGTATTTT. Its translation is CASSLTGSLTDTQYF.

This clonotype was recorded at least ten times. The gene calls are TRBV28 and TRBJ2-5, with D uncertain. Between the trimmed V and J ends, which lost 4 bases and 2 bases, there was a span of 17 bases. The CDR3 has 16 residues. Germline V gene lookup returns CDR1 MDHEN and CDR2 SYDVKM. DNA for the CDR3: TGTGCCAGCAGTTCCCCCGGATCATTCTCACAAGAGACCCAGTACTTC. This translates into CASSSPGSFSQETQYF. The full variable domain, with the rest looked up from reference TRBV28 and TRBJ2-5, is DVKVTQSSRYLVKRTGEKVFLECVQDMDHENMFWYRQDPGLGLRLIYFSYDVKMKEKGDIPEGYSVSREKKERFSLILESASTNQTSMYLCASSSPGSFSQETQYFGPGTRLLVL.

The chain recombines TRBV29-1 with TRBJ1-1; no reliable D call. This CDR3 spans 12 amino acids. CDR1 is SQVTM and CDR2 is ANQGSEA in the germline V gene. V lost 4 bases and J 11 bases, leaving 17 bases between the germline ends. CDR3 sequence: CSVGVESLGAFF. For the CDR3, the DNA is TGCAGCGTTGGGGTGGAGAGTTTAGGGGCTTTCTTT.

This clonotype was found many times. This CDR3 is CASSFDRASSGANVLTF. The CDR3 bases are TGTGCCAGCAGCTTCGACAGGGCCAGCTCTGGGGCCAACGTCCTGACTTTC. The chain uses TRBV7-3 and TRBJ2-6, with TRBD1 matching over 7 bases. The CDR3 consists of 17 residues. Germline lookup yields CDR1 SGHTA and CDR2 FQGTGA. The V segment lost 3 bases and the J segment 0 bases; nucleotides outside the gene matches: 5.

This clonotype was seen many times. This chain connects TRBV11-2 to TRBJ2-7, with 12 bases lining up with TRBD2. The CDR3 is made up of 15 amino acids. Germline V gives CDR1 SGHAT, CDR2 FQNNGV. With V trimmed by 5 bases and J by 3 bases, 5 bases remained unmatched. DNA for the CDR3: TGTGCCAGCAGCCTAGGACTAGCGGGATACTACGAGCAGTACTTC. Translated, it gives CASSLGLAGYYEQYF.

There are many counts of this clonotype. The chain recombines TRBV5-1 with TRBJ2-3; 11 bases fit TRBD2. Trimming cost V 0 bases and J 6 bases; bases outside gene matches: 9. The CDR3 consists of 17 residues. From germline, CDR1 is SGHRS and CDR2 YFSETQ. The CDR3 here is CASSLGRTSGSRDTQYF. CDR3 in DNA: TGCGCCAGCAGCTTGGGACGTACTAGCGGGAGTAGGGATACGCAGTATTTT.

V and J are TRBV11-1 and TRBJ2-2; D possibly corresponds to TRBD1 (5 bases). The V gene lost 3 bases and the J gene lost 5 bases, with 10 bases spanning the gap. The CDR3 loop spans 14 amino acids. Germline V gene sequence: CDR1 SGHAT, CDR2 FQDESV (reference sequence). The CDR3 DNA is TGTGCCAGCAGCTTGAATCAGGGAACCGGGGAGCTGTTTTTT. Translating it yields CASSLNQGTGELFF.

This clonotype is labeled medium-sized. The rearrangement joins TRBV7-2 to TRBJ1-5; the D gene is possibly TRBD1 (6 bases). Trimming stripped 5 bases from V and 9 bases from J, with 14 bases between. CDR1 SGHTA and CDR2 FQGNSA come from the germline V gene. The CDR3 has 13 amino acids. The CDR3 bases are TGTGCCAGCAGCAGGGGCAGGGGCTGGCCCCAGCATTTT. Translating gives CASSRGRGWPQHF.

This chain connects TRBV24-1 to TRBJ2-5; no reliable D call. Germline values: CDR1 KGHDR, CDR2 SFDVKD. Trimming removed 4 bases at V and 2 bases at J, with 10 bases between. The CDR3 loop spans 14 amino acids. CDR3 amino acids: CATSEHYMQETQYF. The CDR3 coding sequence is TGTGCCACCAGTGAACATTACATGCAAGAGACCCAGTACTTC.

V is TRBV5-6 and J is TRBJ1-6; 8 bases line up with TRBD1. This CDR3 spans 16 amino acids. Trimming at V came to 3 bases and at J to 6 bases, leaving 8 bases not matched to a gene. Germline assignment: CDR1 SGHDT and CDR2 YYEEEE. CDR3 sequence: CASSSFFGQGNSPLHF. In DNA form, the CDR3 reads TGTGCCAGCAGCTCCTTCTTCGGACAGGGTAATTCACCCCTCCACTTT.

This clonotype is deemed medium-sized. The V and J genes are TRBV19 and TRBJ2-1, with D perhaps matching TRBD2 (6 bases). The germline gives CDR1 LNHDA, CDR2 SQIVND (reference sequence). The CDR3 is 13 residues long. The V end was cut by 0 bases, the J end by 10 bases, with 10 bases between. The CDR3 reads CASSIDRDWEQFF. The CDR3 DNA is TGTGCCAGTAGTATAGATCGGGACTGGGAGCAGTTCTTC.

There are many counts of this clonotype. This sequence joins TRBV7-2 and TRBJ1-3; D possibly corresponds to TRBD1 (6 bases). V lost 2 bases and J 2 bases, leaving 7 bases between the germline ends. This CDR3 has 14 amino acids. Per germline, CDR1 SGHTA and CDR2 FQGNSA. The CDR3 DNA follows: TGTGCCAGCAGCTTAAACAGGGCTGGAAACACCATATATTTT. Its translation: CASSLNRAGNTIYF.

This clonotype was counted ten times or more. The V call is TRBV18, the J call TRBJ2-1, with D perhaps matching TRBD1 (5 bases). Germline CDR1 KGHSH, CDR2 LQKENI. Trimming removed 0 bases from V and 8 bases from J, with 14 bases in between. This CDR3 is built from 15 residues. The CDR3 loop reads CASSPPTARGHEQFF. In DNA, the CDR3 is TGTGCCAGCTCACCACCGACTGCTAGGGGCCATGAGCAGTTCTTC.

This clonotype was observed many times. This rearrangement joins TRBV20-1 to TRBJ2-7; 11 bases are shared with TRBD2. V lost 4 bases, J lost 4 bases, and 9 bases stayed unmatched. CDR3 size: 15 residues. Germline V lookup: CDR1 DFQATT, CDR2 SNEGSKA (reference sequence). The CDR3 bases are TGCAGTGCTATAAACCGACTAGCGGGGCTGTACGAGCAGTACTTC. This gives the protein CSAINRLAGLYEQYF.

This clonotype was detected ten times or more. CDR3 region: CSVLTGGNQPQHF. The DNA of the CDR3 is TGCAGCGTGTTGACAGGGGGCAATCAGCCCCAGCATTTT. This chain links TRBV29-1 with TRBJ1-5; 8 bases fit TRBD1. The CDR3 extends over 13 amino acids. The ends lost 6 bases at V and 2 bases at J; junction bases unmatched: 3. CDR1 is SQVTM, CDR2 ANQGSEA, per germline.

This clonotype was seen ten or more times. J is TRBJ2-6 and V is TRBV11-2; possible D gene TRBD2, 6 bases. Deletions cut 5 bases from V and 0 bases from J, with 17 bases between. This CDR3 is 18 amino acids long. Per the germline V gene, CDR1 is SGHAT and CDR2 is FQNNGV. The CDR3: CASSAFGLRDSGANVLTF. The CDR3 DNA sequence: TGTGCCAGCAGCGCCTTCGGCCTGCGGGACTCTGGGGCCAACGTCCTGACTTTC. Combining the CDR3 with reference TRBV11-2 and TRBJ2-6 gives the whole variable domain EAGVAQSPRYKIIEKRQSVAFWCNPISGHATLYWYQQILGQGPKLLIQFQNNGVVDDSQLPKDRFSAERLKGVDSTLKIQPAKLEDSAVYLCASSAFGLRDSGANVLTFGAGSRLTVL.

By sample share, this clonotype is medium-sized. The chain employs TRBV5-1 and TRBJ2-5; D call uncertain. CDR3 length equals 13 residues. V lost 0 bases to trimming and J lost 4 bases, with 7 bases between them. Germline V gives CDR1 SGHRS, CDR2 YFSETQ. For the CDR3, the DNA is TGCGCCAGCAGCTTGGGAGAGATAGAGACCCAGTACTTC. This encodes CASSLGEIETQYF.